This TCR beta chain was documented in a study of shared clonotypes between healthy human individuals. Comment on this clone: The antigen remains unidentified.

Trimming shortened V by 4 bases and J by 1 base, and 14 bases separated the two germline ends. This CDR3 comprises 15 residues. Germline loops: CDR1 SGHRS, CDR2 YFSETQ. Assay used: immunoSEQ multiplex PCR; TCRdb lists only in-frame clones, some missing. This sample yields some 1,400,000 clones, of which around 97% are seen a single time; about 1.2% belongs to the top ten. Study-wide points: Across subsets, estimated richness was generally greater for naive than for memory populations. The sampled material consisted only of blood, and tissue repertoires are likely to differ. Even with large depth, rarefaction showed that sorted-subset sequencing was incomplete.

The chain couples TRBV5-1 to TRBJ2-5; D remains unclear. Sequencing input: naive CD4+ T cells sorted from blood. Indicated subset: CD45RA+ positively selected. The clonotype originates from a young man in good health. The CDR3 protein is CASSPRRKAQETQYF. The CDR3 DNA reads as TGCGCCAGCAGCCCCAGGAGAAAAGCCCAAGAGACCCAGTACTTC.